This TCR beta chain was obtained from a study of CD8 T cells in ankylosing spondylitis. Findings and limits, study-wide: Prior literature has documented some motif variants in synovial fluid and blood from reactive arthritis. Matched synovial fluid from ankylosing spondylitis patients was reported to be enriched for disease-linked clones. Apparently characteristic of ankylosing spondylitis blood was a TCR beta motif (roughly eight highly homologous variants).

The ends were cut back, 7 bases at V and 0 bases at J, with 10 bases in the middle. CDR3 size: 15 residues. To note about this clonotype: Its matching antigen is unknown.

For TCR beta, libraries came from quantitative 5'-RACE with molecular barcodes. TCRdb itself ran the 5' RACE reads through MiXCR, one entry per CDR3 protein. Counted here are some 200,000 distinct CDR3 sequences, approximately 24% occurring once; the ten biggest clones make up roughly 6.7%. This sequence originates from a male donor with ankylosing spondylitis or in good health (not recorded which). This rearrangement joins TRBV12-3 or TRBV12-4 to TRBJ2-6, with D perhaps matching TRBD1 (6 bases). Sequenced material: blood, either unsorted or a sorted T cell fraction (not recorded which). This CDR3 reads CASIADSSGANVLTF. CDR3 sequence (DNA): TGTGCCAGCATCGCGGACAGCTCTGGGGCCAACGTCCTGACTTTC.